Below, 17 T cell receptor beta chains from the same sample are listed, as sequenced in a study of early T cells in non-severe SARS-CoV-2 infection. Using its own MiXCR run on the 5' RACE reads, TCRdb lists one record per CDR3 protein. The table lists some 96,000 distinct CDR3 sequences, approximately 11% of them singletons. The sequencing here drew on whole blood, taken at baseline. The receptors were gathered from an adult who was a healthcare worker with PCR-confirmed SARS-CoV-2 infection or an uninfected control (not recorded which).

In its sample, this clonotype was seen many times. The chain joins TRBV7-2 to TRBJ1-6; tentative D call: TRBD1 (5 bases). Germline V CDR1 and CDR2: SGHTA, FQGNSA. V gave up 2 bases and J gave up 6 bases, with 11 bases separating them. CDR3 length equals 15 residues. Here the CDR3 reads CASSLRQGSNSPLHF. The DNA of the CDR3 is TGTGCCAGCAGCTTACGCCAGGGCAGTAATTCACCCCTCCACTTT.

A remark on this clonotype: One end of the junction does not line up with germline, which may come from a read error. DNA for the CDR3: TGCAACGTTGAAGAACATGGTTACGAGCAGTACTTC. Translation gives CNVEEHGYEQYF. The V and J genes are TRBV29-1 and TRBJ2-7; the D is unclear. Germline-derived CDR1 and CDR2 are SQVTM and ANQGSEA. This CDR3 is built from 12 residues.

The gene calls are TRBV29-1 and TRBJ1-2, with D possibly matching TRBD1 (5 bases). Germline V gene lookup returns CDR1 SQVTM and CDR2 ANQGSEA. V gave up 3 bases and J gave up 4 bases, with 12 bases separating them. The CDR3 totals 13 residues. The DNA of the CDR3 is TGCAGCGTTGACCGGGGGGGTAGCTATGGCTACACCTTC. It is translated as CSVDRGGSYGYTF.

In its sample, this clonotype was seen many times. This chain uses TRBV2 with TRBJ1-1; 7 bases align to TRBD1. V was pared by 9 bases and J by 0 bases, with 4 bases of the junction left unmatched. CDR1 and CDR2 (germline): SNHLY, FYNNEI. The CDR3 runs to 13 residues. CDR3 nucleotides: TGTGCCAGGATGGGACAGCTGAACACTGAAGCTTTCTTT. Encoded protein: CARMGQLNTEAFF.

This clonotype turned up a few times. The chain couples TRBV29-1 to TRBJ1-6; the D is unclear. Germline-derived CDR1 and CDR2 are SQVTM and ANQGSEA. This CDR3 spans 13 amino acids. Trimming took off 4 bases at V and 3 bases at J, with 7 bases between the two ends. The CDR3 DNA is TGCAGCGTTGGTCAGAACTATAATTCACCCCTCCACTTT. This gives the protein CSVGQNYNSPLHF. Variable domain in full (rest from reference TRBV29-1 and TRBJ1-6): SAVISQKPSRDICQRGTSLTIQCQVDSQVTMMFWYRQQPGQSLTLIATANQGSEATYESGFVIDKFPISRPNLTFSTLTVSNMSPEDSSIYLCSVGQNYNSPLHFGNGTRLTVT.

This clonotype was seen a few times. The V and J genes are TRBV5-4 and TRBJ2-3; D is unresolved. The CDR3 is 13 residues long. The germline V gene encodes CDR1 SGHNT and CDR2 YYREEE (reference sequence). Trimming shortened V by 4 bases and J by 5 bases, and 11 bases separated the two germline ends. CDR3 loop: CASSILLGDTQYF. The DNA for the CDR3 is TGTGCCAGCAGCATACTCCTAGGAGATACGCAGTATTTT.

The sample holds many counts of this clonotype. CDR3 nucleotides: TGTGCCAGCAGTACCTGGGCGGGGCCCCAGCATTTT. As protein: CASSTWAGPQHF. The chain links TRBV25-1 to TRBJ1-5; D not resolved. CDR1 and CDR2 (germline): MGHDK, SYGVNS. V lost 5 bases, J lost 9 bases, and 11 bases lay in between. The CDR3 runs to 12 residues.

This clonotype was observed a handful of times. The CDR3 nucleotides are TGTGCCAGCAGTGACGGGAGGGGCACAGATACGCAGTATTTT. This gives the protein CASSDGRGTDTQYF. This chain connects TRBV25-1 to TRBJ2-3, with 8 bases identical to TRBD2. Germline CDR1 is MGHDK and CDR2 is SYGVNS. The CDR3 has 14 residues. The V and J ends lost 3 bases and 1 base, in that order; junction bases with no gene match: 0.

This chain connects TRBV10-2 to TRBJ2-5; D call uncertain. The ends were cut back, 5 bases at V and 1 base at J, with 5 bases in the middle. The CDR3 loop spans 12 amino acids. In germline, CDR1 is WSHSY, CDR2 SAAADI. The CDR3 DNA follows: TGCGCCAGCAGTCAGGCCCAAGAGACCCAGTACTTC. Its translation is CASSQAQETQYF.

This chain joins TRBV3-1 and TRBJ2-7; D call uncertain. Germline V lookup: CDR1 LGHDT, CDR2 YNNKEL (reference sequence). Trimming cost V 1 base and J 7 bases, with 17 bases left between them. The CDR3 is 15 residues long. CDR3: CASSQVPSERAEQYF. DNA for the CDR3: TGTGCCAGCAGCCAAGTCCCTAGTGAAAGGGCAGAGCAGTACTTC.

This clonotype has at least ten counts. An end of the junction differs from the germline gene, which may be a read error. This chain links TRBV4-2 with TRBJ2-1; 8 bases agree with TRBD2. This CDR3 is 16 amino acids long. CDR1 is LGHNA and CDR2 is YNFKEQ in the germline V gene. DNA for the CDR3: TGTGCCAGCAGCCAAGAAGGCAGCGGGGGCCCTAGGTCCCGTCTGTTC. It encodes CASSQEGSGGPRSRLF.

This clonotype has a handful of counts. The V and J genes are TRBV7-9 and TRBJ1-1; 9 nucleotides align to TRBD1. The CDR3 totals 13 residues. Germline CDR1 reads SEHNR; CDR2 reads FQNEAQ (reference sequence). The trim removed 1 base at V and 12 bases at J, leaving 6 bases unmatched. CDR3 amino acids: CASSLVPDRGPFF. In DNA form, the CDR3 reads TGTGCCAGCAGCTTAGTGCCGGACAGGGGACCTTTCTTT.

CDR3: CASYDRVYEQYF. The CDR3 coding sequence is TGTGCCAGCTATGACAGAGTCTACGAGCAGTACTTC. This chain links TRBV6-1 with TRBJ2-7; possibly TRBD1 for D (5 bases). This CDR3 is built from 12 residues. Germline assignment: CDR1 MNHNS and CDR2 SASEGT. Trimming shortened V by 8 bases and J by 3 bases, and 11 bases separated the two germline ends.

This clonotype was picked up a small number of times. The chain has TRBV10-2 and TRBJ2-3; 8 bases are shared with TRBD2. The ends lost 6 bases at V and 2 bases at J; junction bases unmatched: 7. CDR3 length: 15 amino acids. Per germline, CDR1 WSHSY and CDR2 SAAADI. The CDR3 nucleotides read TGCGCCAGCAGGGCCGGGGGGGCACTCACAGATACGCAGTATTTT. Amino acid sequence: CASRAGGALTDTQYF.

This clonotype turned up a few times. The chain couples TRBV11-2 to TRBJ1-1, with 9 bases fitting TRBD1. The CDR3 contains 15 residues. The ends lost 3 bases at V and 5 bases at J; junction bases unmatched: 7. Germline CDR1 SGHAT, CDR2 FQNNGV. The CDR3 loop is CASSFLGQGKTEAFF. The DNA for the CDR3 is TGTGCCAGCAGCTTTTTGGGACAGGGTAAAACTGAAGCTTTCTTT. Together with reference TRBV11-2 and TRBJ1-1, the CDR3 gives the full variable domain: EAGVAQSPRYKIIEKRQSVAFWCNPISGHATLYWYQQILGQGPKLLIQFQNNGVVDDSQLPKDRFSAERLKGVDSTLKIQPAKLEDSAVYLCASSFLGQGKTEAFFGQGTRLTVV.

This clonotype was picked up a small number of times. The chain combines TRBV29-1 with TRBJ2-3; 9 bases agree with TRBD2. V trimming: 7 bases; J trimming: 4 bases; junction bases outside the gene matches: 12. This CDR3 spans 15 amino acids. Germline V lookup: CDR1 SQVTM, CDR2 ANQGSEA. CDR3 nucleotide sequence: TGCAGCGCCGTAATGGCGGGGGGGCTCTCAGATACGCAGTATTTT. It is translated as CSAVMAGGLSDTQYF.

The chain uses TRBV20-1 and TRBJ2-7; D not resolved. Trimming took off 0 bases at V and 3 bases at J, with 18 bases between the two ends. Per germline, CDR1 DFQATT and CDR2 SNEGSKA (reference sequence). This CDR3 is 16 amino acids long. The CDR3: CSARDRRQVLFYEQYF. In DNA, the CDR3 is TGCAGTGCTAGAGATCGGCGCCAGGTTCTATTCTACGAGCAGTACTTC.